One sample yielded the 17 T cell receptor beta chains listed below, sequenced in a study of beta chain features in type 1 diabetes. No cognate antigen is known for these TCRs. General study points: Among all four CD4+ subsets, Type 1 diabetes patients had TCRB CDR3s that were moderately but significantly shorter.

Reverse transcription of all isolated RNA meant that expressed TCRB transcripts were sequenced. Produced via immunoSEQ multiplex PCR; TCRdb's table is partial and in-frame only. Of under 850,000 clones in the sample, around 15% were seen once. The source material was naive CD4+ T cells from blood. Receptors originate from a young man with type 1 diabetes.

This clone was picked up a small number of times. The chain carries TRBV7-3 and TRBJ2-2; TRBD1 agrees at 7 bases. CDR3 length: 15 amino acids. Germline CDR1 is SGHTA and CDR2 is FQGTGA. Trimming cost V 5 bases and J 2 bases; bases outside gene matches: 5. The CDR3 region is CASSPGTENTGELFF. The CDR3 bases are TGTGCCAGCAGCCCCGGGACAGAAAACACCGGGGAGCTGTTTTTT.

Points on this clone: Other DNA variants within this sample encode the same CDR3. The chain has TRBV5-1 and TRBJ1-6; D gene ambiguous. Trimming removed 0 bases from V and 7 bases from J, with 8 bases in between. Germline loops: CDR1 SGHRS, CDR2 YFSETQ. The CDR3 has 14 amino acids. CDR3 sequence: CASSLGQENSPLHF. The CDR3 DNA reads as TGCGCCAGCAGCTTGGGGCAGGAAAATTCACCCCTCCACTTT.

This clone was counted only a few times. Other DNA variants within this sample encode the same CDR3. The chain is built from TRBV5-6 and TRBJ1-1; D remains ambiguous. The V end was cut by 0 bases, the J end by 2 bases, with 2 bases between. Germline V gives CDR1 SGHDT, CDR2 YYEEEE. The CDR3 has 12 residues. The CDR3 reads CASSLVNTEAFF. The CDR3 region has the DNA TGTGCCAGCAGCTTGGTTAACACTGAAGCTTTCTTT.

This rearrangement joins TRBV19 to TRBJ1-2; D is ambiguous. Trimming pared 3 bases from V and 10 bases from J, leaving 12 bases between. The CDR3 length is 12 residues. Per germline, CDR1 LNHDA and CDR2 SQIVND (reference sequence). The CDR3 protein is CASSIGALSYTF. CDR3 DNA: TGTGCCAGTAGTATCGGTGCCCTCTCCTACACCTTC.

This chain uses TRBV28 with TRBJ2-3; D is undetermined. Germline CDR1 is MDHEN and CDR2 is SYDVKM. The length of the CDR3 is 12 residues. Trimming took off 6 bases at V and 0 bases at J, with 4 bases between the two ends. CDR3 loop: CASRRSTDTQYF. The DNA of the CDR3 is TGTGCCAGCAGGAGGAGCACAGATACGCAGTATTTT. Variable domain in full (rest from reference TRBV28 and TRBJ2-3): DVKVTQSSRYLVKRTGEKVFLECVQDMDHENMFWYRQDPGLGLRLIYFSYDVKMKEKGDIPEGYSVSREKKERFSLILESASTNQTSMYLCASRRSTDTQYFGPGTRLTVL.

CDR3 sequence reads: CASSLAAGLNTEAFF. The CDR3 nucleotides are TGTGCCAGCAGCTTAGCGGCAGGGTTGAACACTGAAGCTTTCTTT. The rearrangement uses TRBV7-2 and TRBJ1-1, with a weak D call TRBD1 (5 bases). V shed 0 bases and J shed 0 bases, with 8 bases lying between them. The CDR3 runs 15 residues. The germline V gene encodes CDR1 SGHTA and CDR2 FQGNSA.

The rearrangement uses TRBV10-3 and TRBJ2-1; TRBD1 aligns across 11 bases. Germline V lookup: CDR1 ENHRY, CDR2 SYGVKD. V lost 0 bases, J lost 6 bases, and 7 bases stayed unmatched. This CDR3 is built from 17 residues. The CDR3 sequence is CAISESTGQGGRNEQFF. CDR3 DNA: TGTGCCATCAGTGAGTCAACGGGACAGGGGGGTCGCAATGAGCAGTTCTTC.

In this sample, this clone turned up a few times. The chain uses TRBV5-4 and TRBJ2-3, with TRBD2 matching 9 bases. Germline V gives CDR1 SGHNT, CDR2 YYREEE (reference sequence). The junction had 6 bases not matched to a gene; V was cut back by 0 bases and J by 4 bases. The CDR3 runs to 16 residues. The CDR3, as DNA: TGTGCCAGCAGCTTGGGCGGGGGGGTTTTCCCAGATACGCAGTATTTT. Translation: CASSLGGGVFPDTQYF.

Written as DNA, the CDR3 is TGTGCCAGCAGCTTAGGCCTAGCGAACACCGGGGAGCTGTTTTTT. This sequence encodes CASSLGLANTGELFF. This chain links TRBV7-3 with TRBJ2-2; no definite D call. CDR3 length: 15 amino acids. V was cut by 2 bases and J by 0 bases, with 7 bases left in between. Germline assignment: CDR1 SGHTA and CDR2 FQGTGA.

The DNA for the CDR3 is TGTGCCAGTAGTATAGGGCCCCAAGAGACCCAGTACTTC. Its translation is CASSIGPQETQYF. This chain links TRBV19 with TRBJ2-5, with D unclear. From germline, CDR1 is LNHDA and CDR2 SQIVND (reference sequence). Trimming stripped 1 base from V and 1 base from J, with 4 bases between. The length of the CDR3 is 13 residues.

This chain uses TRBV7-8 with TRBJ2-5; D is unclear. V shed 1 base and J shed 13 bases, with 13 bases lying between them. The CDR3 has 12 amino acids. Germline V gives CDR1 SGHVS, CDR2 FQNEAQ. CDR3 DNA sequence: TGTGCCAGCAGCTTAGATACTGGACGTCTGTACTTC. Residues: CASSLDTGRLYF.

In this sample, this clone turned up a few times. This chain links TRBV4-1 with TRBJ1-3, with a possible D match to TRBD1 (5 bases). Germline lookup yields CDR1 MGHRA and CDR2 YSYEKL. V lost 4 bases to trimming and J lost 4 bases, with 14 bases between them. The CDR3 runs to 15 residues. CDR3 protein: CASSRDGLRGNTIYF. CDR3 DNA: TGCGCCAGCAGCCGGGACGGGTTAAGAGGAAACACCATATATTTT.

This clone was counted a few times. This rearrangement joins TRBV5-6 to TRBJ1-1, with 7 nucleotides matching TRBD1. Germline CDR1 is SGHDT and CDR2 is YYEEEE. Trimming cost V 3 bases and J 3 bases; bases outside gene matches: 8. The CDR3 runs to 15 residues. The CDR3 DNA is TGTGCCAGCAGCTCCTCCAGGGGGACCGACACTGAAGCTTTCTTT. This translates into CASSSSRGTDTEAFF.

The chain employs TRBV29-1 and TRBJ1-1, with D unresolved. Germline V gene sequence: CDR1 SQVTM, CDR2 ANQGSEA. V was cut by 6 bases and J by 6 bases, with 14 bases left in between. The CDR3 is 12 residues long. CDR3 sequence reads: CSVARSGPEAFF. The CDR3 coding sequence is TGCAGCGTCGCGAGGTCTGGCCCTGAAGCTTTCTTT.

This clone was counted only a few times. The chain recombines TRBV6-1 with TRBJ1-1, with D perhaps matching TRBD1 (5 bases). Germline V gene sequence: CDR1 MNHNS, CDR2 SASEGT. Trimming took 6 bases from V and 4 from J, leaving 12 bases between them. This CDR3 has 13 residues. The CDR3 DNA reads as TGTGCCAGCAGGCAGGGTCTAGGCACTGAAGCTTTCTTT. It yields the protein CASRQGLGTEAFF.

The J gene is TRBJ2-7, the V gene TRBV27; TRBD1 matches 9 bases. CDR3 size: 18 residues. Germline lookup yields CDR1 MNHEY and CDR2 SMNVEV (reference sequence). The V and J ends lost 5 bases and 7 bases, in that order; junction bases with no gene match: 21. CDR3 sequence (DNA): TGTGCCAGCAGTCCCACTAAAAGGGGGACAGGGTCAGTGCGGGAGCAGTACTTC. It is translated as CASSPTKRGTGSVREQYF.

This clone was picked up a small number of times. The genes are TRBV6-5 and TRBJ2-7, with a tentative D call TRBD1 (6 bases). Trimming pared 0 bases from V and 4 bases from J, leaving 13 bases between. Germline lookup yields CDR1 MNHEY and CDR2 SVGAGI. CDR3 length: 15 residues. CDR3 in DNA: TGTGCCAGCAGTTACTCGGCTGCAGGGGCTTACGAGCAGTACTTC. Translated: CASSYSAAGAYEQYF.